These 4 T cell receptor beta chains came from one sample sequenced in a study of blood T cell repertoires in COVID-19. The repertoire was sequenced with immunoSEQ multiplex PCR; TCRdb's copy has only in-frame clones and lacks some. Here the sample spans over 300,000 clones, 89% being singletons. What was sequenced was peripheral blood. The receptors shown here come from a man aged 35 to 55 with acute or convalescent COVID-19.

This clone was counted only a few times. V gene TRBV19 combines with J gene TRBJ2-7; possible D gene TRBD1, 5 bases. This CDR3 has 14 amino acids. V shed 5 bases and J shed 7 bases, with 18 bases lying between them. The germline V gene encodes CDR1 LNHDA and CDR2 SQIVND (reference sequence). CDR3 sequence reads: CASSSGGALGEQYF. Written as DNA, the CDR3 is TGTGCCAGTAGTTCCGGTGGGGCCCTGGGGGAGCAGTACTTC. Combining the CDR3 with reference TRBV19 and TRBJ2-7 gives the whole variable domain DGGITQSPKYLFRKEGQNVTLSCEQNLNHDAMYWYRQDPGQGLRLIYYSQIVNDFQKGDIAEGYSVSREKKESFPLTVTSAQKNPTAFYLCASSSGGALGEQYFGPGTRLTVT.

CDR3 DNA: TGTGCCAGCCGAGGGACTAGCGGGACCAATGAGCAGTTCTTC. Translating it yields CASRGTSGTNEQFF. V usage is TRBV19 and J usage is TRBJ2-1; 13 bases line up with TRBD2. The germline V gene has CDR1 LNHDA and CDR2 SQIVND (reference sequence). The CDR3 runs to 14 residues. J was trimmed by 6 bases and V by 9 bases; bases with no gene match: 5. The full variable domain, in which reference TRBV19 and TRBJ2-1 provide the parts outside the CDR3, is DGGITQSPKYLFRKEGQNVTLSCEQNLNHDAMYWYRQDPGQGLRLIYYSQIVNDFQKGDIAEGYSVSREKKESFPLTVTSAQKNPTAFYLCASRGTSGTNEQFFGPGTRLTVL.

The V gene is TRBV30, the J gene TRBJ1-2; D unresolved. This CDR3 spans 13 amino acids. Trimming stripped 0 bases from V and 7 bases from J, with 12 bases between. Germline-derived CDR1 and CDR2 are GTSNPN and SVGIG (reference sequence). CDR3 DNA: TGTGCCTGGAGTGTGGGCTACAGCTCTGGCTACACCTTC. Translated, it gives CAWSVGYSSGYTF.

This clone was counted only a few times. The CDR3 spells CASSLWFGGDYDYNEQFF. The CDR3 coding sequence is TGTGCCAGCAGTTTATGGTTCGGCGGGGACTATGACTACAATGAGCAGTTCTTC. The chain has TRBV28 and TRBJ2-1, with TRBD2 matching over 7 bases. The CDR3 runs 18 residues. After removal of 0 bases from V and 3 bases from J, the junction contained 11 bases not matched to a gene. Looked up from germline, CDR1 is MDHEN and CDR2 is SYDVKM.